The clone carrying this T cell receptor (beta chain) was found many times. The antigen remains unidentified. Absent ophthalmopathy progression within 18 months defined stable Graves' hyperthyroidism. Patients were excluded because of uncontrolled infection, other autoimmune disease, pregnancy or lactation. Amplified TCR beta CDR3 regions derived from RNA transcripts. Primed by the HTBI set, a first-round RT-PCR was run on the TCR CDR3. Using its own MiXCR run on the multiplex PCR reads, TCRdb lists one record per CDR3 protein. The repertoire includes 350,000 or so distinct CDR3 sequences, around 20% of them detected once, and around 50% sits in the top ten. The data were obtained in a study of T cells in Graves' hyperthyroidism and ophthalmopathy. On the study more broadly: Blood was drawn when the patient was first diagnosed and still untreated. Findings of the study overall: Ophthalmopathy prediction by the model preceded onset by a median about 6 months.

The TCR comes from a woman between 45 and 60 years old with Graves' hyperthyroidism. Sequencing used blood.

The CDR3 here is CSPRRGGLGSNEQFF. CDR3 bases: TGCAGCCCTAGGAGGGGGGGCCTGGGGAGCAATGAGCAGTTCTTC. The V gene is TRBV29-1, the J gene TRBJ2-1; D might be TRBD2 (7 bases). The V end lost 8 bases, the J end lost 6 bases, and 23 bases lay between the germline ends. The CDR3 covers 15 residues. Germline loops: CDR1 SQVTM, CDR2 ANQGSEA.